This T cell receptor (beta chain) was retrieved from a study of metastatic and nonmetastatic thyroid tumors. Concerning this clone: What it binds is unknown. Its ends do not fully match the called genes, so a read error is possible.

Looked up from germline, CDR1 is MNHNS and CDR2 is SASEGT. CDR3 length: 15 residues. Patients had received no treatment of any kind before thyroid surgery. General study points: According to reports, the diversity of TCR beta was significantly higher in malignant thyroid tumors than in benign nodules, and this held in both blood and tumor samples.

TCRdb re-called the PCR reads with MiXCR. The table lists about 33,000 clones, roughly a tenth of them singletons, with roughly 15% in the top ten. Sequenced input: blood. The rearrangement joins TRBV6-1 to TRBJ1-1; TRBD1 might be the D (5 bases). The source is a female donor with papillary thyroid cancer or a benign thyroid nodule (not recorded which). Some clones in this sample may be carry-over from other donors' samples. CDR3 DNA sequence: TGTGCCAGCAGCCTGGGACTGGGTTTGAAAACTGAAGCTTTTTTT. As protein: CASSLGLGLKTEAFF.